These 14 T cell receptor beta chains were sequenced from one sample in a study of Tregs in tolerant kidney transplant recipients. The protocol was immunoSEQ multiplex PCR, while the TCRdb copy is restricted to in-frame clones and leaves out a portion. Its table lists tens of thousands of clones. The sample was CD4+ T cells from blood, taken before the transplant. The receptors originated from a human donor who received a combined kidney and bone marrow transplant.

The DNA read from the CDR3 is TGTGCCAGCAGCCGCACGGGGGGAGAA. This sequence encodes CASSRTGGE. The complete CDR3 protein is CASSRTGGEAFF. The rearrangement joins TRBV7-9 to TRBJ1-1; D is possibly TRBD1 (5 bases). Read sequence stops 3 residues before the CDR3 end, and the germline J gene provides the missing end. The CDR3 runs to 12 residues. Germline assignment: CDR1 SEHNR and CDR2 FQNEAQ (reference sequence).

About this clone itself: The CDR3 goes on 3 residues after the read ends, and that part is filled in from the germline J gene. The chain employs TRBV20-1 and TRBJ1-4; D is possibly TRBD1 (5 bases). Looked up from germline, CDR1 is DFQATT and CDR2 is SNEGSKA (reference sequence). The CDR3 covers 13 residues. Trimming cost V 3 bases and J 10 bases, with 15 bases left between them. Partial CDR3 DNA: TGCAGTGCTAGGGTGGAGCCGCAGGGAAAA. It codes for CSARVEPQGK. In full, the CDR3 is CSARVEPQGKLFF.

About this clone itself: Read data end 3 residues before the CDR3 end; the end is taken from the germline J gene. The chain carries TRBV6-1 and TRBJ2-7; no clear D gene. This CDR3 region has 14 residues. V lost 1 base and J 2 bases, leaving 9 bases between the germline ends. CDR1 is MNHNS, CDR2 SASEGT, per germline. Partial CDR3 DNA: TGTGCCAGCAGTGAAGATATGGCAACCTACGAG. This gives the protein CASSEDMATYE. The full CDR3 reads CASSEDMATYEQYF.

About this clone itself: The read ends 3 residues early relative to the CDR3; the germline J gene fills the gap. This chain uses TRBV5-1 with TRBJ1-2; the match to TRBD1 covers 7 bases. With 0 bases clipped from V and 7 bases from J, the junction kept 6 bases outside the gene matches. CDR1 is SGHRS and CDR2 is YFSETQ in the germline V gene. The CDR3 sequence is 14 residues long. The covered CDR3 bases are TGCGCCAGCAGCTTGGGAGCAGGGGGTCGTGGC. Protein: CASSLGAGGRG. The whole CDR3 protein reads CASSLGAGGRGYTF.

A note on this clone: The DNA ends 3 residues before the CDR3 does, and the rest of the CDR3 is filled in from the germline J gene. The chain has TRBV5-6 and TRBJ1-3, with D tentatively TRBD1 (5 bases). V was clipped by 9 bases and J by 4 bases, with 14 bases between them. The CDR3 covers 13 residues. Germline V gives CDR1 SGHDT, CDR2 YYEEEE. Partial CDR3 DNA: TGTGCCACTGGGGCTTTAAGGGGAAACACC. Its protein is CATGALRGNT. The whole CDR3 is CATGALRGNTIYF.

A remark on this clone: The read ends 3 residues early relative to the CDR3; the germline J gene fills the gap. The V call is TRBV19, the J call TRBJ1-1; 9 bases line up with TRBD1. V lost 9 bases to trimming and J lost 5 bases; unmatched junction nucleotides: 13. The V gene's germline CDR1 is LNHDA and CDR2 SQIVND (reference sequence). The CDR3 covers 15 residues. Partial CDR3 DNA: TGTGCCAGCAGAAAGGAGGGACAGGGAAGGACTGAA. Protein product: CASRKEGQGRTE. The entire CDR3 is CASRKEGQGRTEAFF.

As for this clone: From the germline J gene comes the end of the CDR3, since the read stops 3 residues before it. The chain links TRBV19 to TRBJ2-7; 8 bases match TRBD1. Germline V lookup: CDR1 LNHDA, CDR2 SQIVND (reference sequence). The junction had 14 bases not matched to a gene; V was cut back by 3 bases and J by 4 bases. The CDR3 loop spans 17 amino acids. The CDR3 loop is CASSISAQGAHPYEQYF. The sequenced CDR3 bases are TGTGCCAGTAGTATTTCCGCGCAGGGGGCTCACCCATACGAG.

CDR3 DNA, as far as it was read: TGTGCCAGCACTGAGGGTAGTCAGGGAACCGGGGAG. Protein sequence: CASTEGSQGTGE. The whole CDR3 protein is CASTEGSQGTGELFF. The chain recombines TRBV7-8 with TRBJ2-2, with D possibly being TRBD1 or TRBD2 (5 bases each). The CDR3 end lies 3 residues beyond the end of the read and is filled in from the germline J gene. Per germline, CDR1 SGHVS and CDR2 FQNEAQ. V lost 7 bases and J 5 bases, leaving 17 bases between the germline ends. CDR3 length: 15 residues.

Note on this clone: From the germline J gene comes the end of the CDR3, since the read stops 3 residues before it. The chain couples TRBV5-5 to TRBJ2-6; no clear D. Germline V gene data show CDR1 as SGHKS and CDR2 as YYEKEE (reference sequence). The CDR3 contains 15 residues. Between the trimmed V and J ends, which lost 5 bases and 2 bases, there was a span of 11 bases. The DNA read from the CDR3 is TGTGCCAGCAGTTTAACAGCCGCTGGGGCCAACGTC. This codes for CASSLTAAGANV. The whole CDR3 reads CASSLTAAGANVLTF.

The CDR3 loop is CASSPGGTVYEQYF. CDR3 DNA, as far as it was read: TGTGCCAGCTCACCAGGCGGGACAGTCTACGAG. This rearrangement joins TRBV18 to TRBJ2-7; possible D gene TRBD1, 7 bases. The DNA ends 3 residues before the CDR3 does, and the rest of the CDR3 is filled in from the germline J gene. Germline V gene data show CDR1 as KGHSH and CDR2 as LQKENI. CDR3 length: 14 amino acids. The V and J ends lost 2 bases and 3 bases respectively, with 11 bases between them. The entire variable domain, with the rest obtained from reference TRBV18 and TRBJ2-7, is as follows: NAGVMQNPRHLVRRRGQEARLRCSPMKGHSHVYWYRQLPEEGLKFMVYLQKENIIDESGMPKERFSAEFPKEGPSILRIQQVVRGDSAAYFCASSPGGTVYEQYFGPGTRLTVT.

Note on this clone: Coverage ceases 3 residues before the CDR3 finishes, and the germline J gene fills in the end. The chain recombines TRBV2 with TRBJ1-4; 8 bases map to TRBD1. The CDR3 spans 14 residues. Germline-derived CDR1 and CDR2 are SNHLY and FYNNEI. Trimming took 9 bases from V and 8 from J; bases not matched to a gene: 11. The DNA read from the CDR3 is TGTGCCAGTCATGAGGGCAGGGGGCGAGAAAAA. It specifies CASHEGRGREK. The whole CDR3 sequence reads CASHEGRGREKLFF.

The part of the CDR3 DNA that was read is TGTGCCAGTAGTGGGTCGAGACAGCAGCCC. It translates to CASSGSRQQP. From start to end, the CDR3 is CASSGSRQQPQHF. V and J are TRBV19 and TRBJ1-5; D is possibly TRBD1 (5 bases). From the germline J gene comes the end of the CDR3, since the read stops 3 residues before it. Trimming pared 5 bases from V and 7 bases from J, leaving 12 bases between. Germline CDR1 is LNHDA and CDR2 is SQIVND (reference sequence). This CDR3 contains 13 residues.

For this clone: Sequencing ends 3 residues short of the CDR3 end; the germline J gene provides the rest. The rearrangement links TRBV2 to TRBJ1-2; D unresolved. The CDR3 is 14 amino acids. V gave up 6 bases and J gave up 4 bases, with 15 bases separating them. Germline V gives CDR1 SNHLY, CDR2 FYNNEI. Partial CDR3 DNA: TGTGCCAGCAGACCAGCGGGATCCTTCTATGGC. Encoded protein: CASRPAGSFYG. From start to end, the CDR3 is CASRPAGSFYGYTF.

Points on this clone: Read coverage stops 3 residues before the CDR3 terminus; the germline J gene supplies the remainder. The rearrangement joins TRBV7-2 to TRBJ2-3, with D possibly TRBD2 on 5 matching bases. This CDR3 has 13 residues. In germline, CDR1 is SGHTA, CDR2 FQGNSA. CDR3 sequence reads: CASSLSEGVTQYF. CDR3 bases read: TGTGCCAGCAGCCTTAGCGAGGGAGTCACG.